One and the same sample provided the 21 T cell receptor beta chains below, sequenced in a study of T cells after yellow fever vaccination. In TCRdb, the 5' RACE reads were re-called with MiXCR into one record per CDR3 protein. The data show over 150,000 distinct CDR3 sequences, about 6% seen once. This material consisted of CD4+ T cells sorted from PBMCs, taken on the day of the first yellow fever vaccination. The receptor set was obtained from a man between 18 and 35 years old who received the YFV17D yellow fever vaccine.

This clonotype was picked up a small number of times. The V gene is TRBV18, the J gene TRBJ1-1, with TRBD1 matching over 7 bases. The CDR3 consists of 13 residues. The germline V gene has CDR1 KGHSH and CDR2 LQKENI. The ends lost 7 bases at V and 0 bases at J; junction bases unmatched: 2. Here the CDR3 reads CASWGQMNTEAFF. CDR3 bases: TGTGCCAGCTGGGGACAGATGAACACTGAAGCTTTCTTT.

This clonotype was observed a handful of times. CDR3 nucleotide sequence: TGTGCCACCAGCAGAGGTGTCACAACTACCGGGGAGCTGTTTTTT. The encoded protein is CATSRGVTTTGELFF. The chain joins TRBV15 to TRBJ2-2; D remains unclear. V lost 1 base to trimming and J lost 5 bases, with 11 bases between them. Looked up from germline, CDR1 is LNHNV and CDR2 is YYDKDF (reference sequence). This CDR3 spans 15 amino acids. Drawing the rest from reference TRBV15 and TRBJ2-2, the complete variable domain is DAMVIQNPRYQVTQFGKPVTLSCSQTLNHNVMYWYQQKSSQAPKLLFHYYDKDFNNEADTPDNFQSRRPNTSFCFLDIRSPGLGDTAMYLCATSRGVTTTGELFFGEGSRLTVL.

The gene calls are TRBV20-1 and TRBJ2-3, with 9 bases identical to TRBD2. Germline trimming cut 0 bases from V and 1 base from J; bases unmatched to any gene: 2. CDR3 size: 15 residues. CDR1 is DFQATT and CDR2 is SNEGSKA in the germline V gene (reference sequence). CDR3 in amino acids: CSARDAGGGTDTQYF. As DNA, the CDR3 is TGCAGTGCTAGAGATGCGGGGGGGGGCACAGATACGCAGTATTTT.

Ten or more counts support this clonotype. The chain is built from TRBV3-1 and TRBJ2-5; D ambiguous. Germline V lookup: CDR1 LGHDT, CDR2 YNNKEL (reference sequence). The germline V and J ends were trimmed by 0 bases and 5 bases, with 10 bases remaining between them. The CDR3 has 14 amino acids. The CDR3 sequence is CASSQESYVETQYF. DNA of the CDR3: TGTGCCAGCAGCCAAGAAAGTTATGTTGAGACCCAGTACTTC.

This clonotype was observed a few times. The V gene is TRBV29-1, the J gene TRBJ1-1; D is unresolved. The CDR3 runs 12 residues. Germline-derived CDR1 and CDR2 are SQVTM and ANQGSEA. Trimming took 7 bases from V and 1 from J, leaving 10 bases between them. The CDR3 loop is CSGAEPNTEAFF. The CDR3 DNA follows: TGCAGCGGGGCGGAGCCGAACACTGAAGCTTTCTTT. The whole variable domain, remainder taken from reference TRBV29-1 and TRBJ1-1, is SAVISQKPSRDICQRGTSLTIQCQVDSQVTMMFWYRQQPGQSLTLIATANQGSEATYESGFVIDKFPISRPNLTFSTLTVSNMSPEDSSIYLCSGAEPNTEAFFGQGTRLTVV.

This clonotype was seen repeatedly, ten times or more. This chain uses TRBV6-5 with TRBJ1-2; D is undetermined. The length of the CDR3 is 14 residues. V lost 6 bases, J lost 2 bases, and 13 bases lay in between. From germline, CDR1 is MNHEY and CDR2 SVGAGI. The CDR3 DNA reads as TGTGCCAGCAGGTACCCCAGTACGAACTATGGCTACACCTTC. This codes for CASRYPSTNYGYTF.

The CDR3 sequence is CASSQALAGTGPGELFF. Written as DNA, the CDR3 is TGTGCCAGCAGCCAAGCCCTGGCTGGGACTGGCCCAGGGGAGCTGTTTTTT. The V gene is TRBV4-2, the J gene TRBJ2-2; possible D gene TRBD2, 6 bases. Germline loops: CDR1 LGHNA, CDR2 YNFKEQ. The CDR3 totals 17 residues. Trimming cost V 1 base and J 8 bases, with 20 bases left between them.

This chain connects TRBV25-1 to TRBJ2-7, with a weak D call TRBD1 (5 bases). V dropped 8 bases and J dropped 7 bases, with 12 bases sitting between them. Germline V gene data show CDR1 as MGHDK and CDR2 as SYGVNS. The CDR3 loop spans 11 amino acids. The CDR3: CASSRREEQYF. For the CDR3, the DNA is TGTGCCAGCTCGCGCAGGGAAGAGCAGTACTTC.

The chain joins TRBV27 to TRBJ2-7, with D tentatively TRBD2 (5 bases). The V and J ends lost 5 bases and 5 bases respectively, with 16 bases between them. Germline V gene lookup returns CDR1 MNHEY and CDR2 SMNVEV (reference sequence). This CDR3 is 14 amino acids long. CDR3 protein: CASSRRAGVDEQYF. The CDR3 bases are TGTGCCAGCAGTAGAAGAGCCGGGGTCGACGAGCAGTACTTC.

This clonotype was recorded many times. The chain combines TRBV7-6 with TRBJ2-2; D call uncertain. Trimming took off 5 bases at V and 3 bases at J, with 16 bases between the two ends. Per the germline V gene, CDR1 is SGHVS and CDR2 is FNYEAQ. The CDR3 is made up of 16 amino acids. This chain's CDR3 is CASSPRSGLDTGELFF. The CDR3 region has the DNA TGTGCCAGCAGCCCCCGTTCCGGGCTGGACACCGGGGAGCTGTTTTTT.

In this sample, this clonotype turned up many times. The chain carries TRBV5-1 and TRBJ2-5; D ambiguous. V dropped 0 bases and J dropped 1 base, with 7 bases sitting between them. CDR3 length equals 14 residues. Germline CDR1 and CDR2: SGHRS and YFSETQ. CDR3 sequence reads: CASSLGASQETQYF. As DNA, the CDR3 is TGCGCCAGCAGCTTGGGTGCCTCCCAAGAGACCCAGTACTTC.

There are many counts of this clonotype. The CDR3 protein is CASCRLGYYEQYV. The CDR3 coding sequence is TGTGCCAGCTGCCGCCTGGGGTACTACGAGCAGTACGTC. The chain carries TRBV2 and TRBJ2-7; D not resolved. Trimming left V 8 bases short and J 3 bases short, with 14 bases between. From germline, CDR1 is SNHLY and CDR2 FYNNEI. The CDR3 consists of 13 residues.

CDR3 region: CASIEGAGRVYGYTF. In nucleotides, the CDR3 is TGTGCCAGCATCGAGGGGGCAGGGCGGGTCTATGGCTACACCTTC. The chain has TRBV7-2 and TRBJ1-2; 7 nucleotides match TRBD1. There are 15 residues in the CDR3. Looked up from germline, CDR1 is SGHTA and CDR2 is FQGNSA. The ends lost 7 bases at V and 4 bases at J; junction bases unmatched: 12.

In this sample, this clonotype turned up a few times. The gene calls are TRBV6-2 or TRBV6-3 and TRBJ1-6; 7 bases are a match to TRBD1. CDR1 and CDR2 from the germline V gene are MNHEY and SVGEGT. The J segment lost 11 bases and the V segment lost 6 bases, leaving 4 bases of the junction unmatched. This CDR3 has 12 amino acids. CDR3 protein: CASRRGPAPLHF. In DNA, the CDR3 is TGTGCCAGCAGGAGGGGGCCTGCACCCCTCCACTTT.

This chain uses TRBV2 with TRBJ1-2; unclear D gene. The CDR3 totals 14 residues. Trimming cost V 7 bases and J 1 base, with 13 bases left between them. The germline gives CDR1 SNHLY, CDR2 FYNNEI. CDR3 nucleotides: TGTGCCAGCAAGGCCGCAGCGAATAACTATGGCTACACCTTC. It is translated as CASKAAANNYGYTF.

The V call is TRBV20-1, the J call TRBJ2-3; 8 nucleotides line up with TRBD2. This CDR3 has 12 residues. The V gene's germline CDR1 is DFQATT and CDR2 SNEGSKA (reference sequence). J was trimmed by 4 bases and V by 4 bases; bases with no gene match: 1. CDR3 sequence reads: CSATGGADTQYF. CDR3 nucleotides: TGCAGTGCTACGGGAGGGGCAGATACGCAGTATTTT.

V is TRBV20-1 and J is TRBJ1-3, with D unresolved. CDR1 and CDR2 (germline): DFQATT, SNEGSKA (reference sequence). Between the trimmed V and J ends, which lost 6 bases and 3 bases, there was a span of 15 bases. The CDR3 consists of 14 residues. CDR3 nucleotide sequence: TGCAGTGCCCCTCGGACCGGGGATGGAAACACCATATATTTT. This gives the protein CSAPRTGDGNTIYF.

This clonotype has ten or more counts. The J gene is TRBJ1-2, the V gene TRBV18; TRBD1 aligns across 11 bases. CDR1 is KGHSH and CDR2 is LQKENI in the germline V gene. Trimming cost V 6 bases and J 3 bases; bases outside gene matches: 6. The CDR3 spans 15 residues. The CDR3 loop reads CASSQGQGAYYGYTF. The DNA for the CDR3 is TGTGCCAGCTCCCAAGGACAGGGGGCGTACTATGGCTACACCTTC.

The CDR3 protein is CASSAYGTDYGYTF. The CDR3 bases are TGTGCCAGCAGCGCGTACGGGACGGATTATGGCTACACCTTC. The chain links TRBV7-2 to TRBJ1-2, with a weak D call TRBD1 (5 bases). CDR3 length equals 14 residues. V lost 5 bases and J lost 5, with 15 bases in between. CDR1 is SGHTA, CDR2 FQGNSA, per germline. The full variable domain, in which reference TRBV7-2 and TRBJ1-2 provide the parts outside the CDR3, is GAGVSQSPSNKVTEKGKDVELRCDPISGHTALYWYRQSLGQGLEFLIYFQGNSAPDKSGLPSDRFSAERTGGSVSTLTIQRTQQEDSAVYLCASSAYGTDYGYTFGSGTRLTVV.

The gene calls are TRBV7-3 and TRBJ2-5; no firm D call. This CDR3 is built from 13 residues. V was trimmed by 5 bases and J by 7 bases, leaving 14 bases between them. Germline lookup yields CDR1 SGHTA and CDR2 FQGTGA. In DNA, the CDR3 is TGTGCCAGCAGCAACCCTCCCAGTAGGACCCAGTACTTC. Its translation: CASSNPPSRTQYF.

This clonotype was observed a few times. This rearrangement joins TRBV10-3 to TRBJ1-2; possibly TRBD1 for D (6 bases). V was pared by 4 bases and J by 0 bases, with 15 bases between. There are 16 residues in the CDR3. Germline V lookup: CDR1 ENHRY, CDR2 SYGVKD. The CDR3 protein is CAISVSTGNSNYGYTF. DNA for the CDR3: TGTGCCATCAGTGTATCTACAGGGAACTCTAACTATGGCTACACCTTC.